A single sample is the source of the 27 T cell receptor beta chains below, sequenced in a study of beta chain features in type 1 diabetes. General observations from the study: There was a moderate but significant shortening of TCRB CDR3s in all four CD4+ subsets of Type 1 diabetes patients.

Expressed TCRB transcripts were sequenced because the entire RNA isolate underwent reverse transcription. The repertoire was sequenced with immunoSEQ multiplex PCR; TCRdb's copy has only in-frame clones and lacks some. The sample comprises 680,000 or so clones, roughly 13% of which are singletons, and 0.022% rests with the top ten. For these TCRs, the target antigens are not known. Input material: naive CD4+ T cells from blood. These receptor sequences come from a man aged 18 to 30 with type 1 diabetes.

The chain joins TRBV5-1 to TRBJ2-1; possible D gene TRBD1, 6 bases. The ends were cut back, 5 bases at V and 0 bases at J, with 12 bases in the middle. The CDR3 loop spans 15 amino acids. Germline-derived CDR1 and CDR2 are SGHRS and YFSETQ. CDR3 loop: CASSSGVSSYNEQFF. The CDR3 DNA follows: TGCGCCAGCAGTTCAGGGGTTTCCTCCTACAATGAGCAGTTCTTC.

This clone was counted only a few times. The chain recombines TRBV9 with TRBJ2-5, with D possibly matching TRBD1 (6 bases). V lost 0 bases and J 1 base, leaving 13 bases between the germline ends. Germline V gene data show CDR1 as SGDLS and CDR2 as YYNGEE. CDR3 size: 16 residues. CDR3 loop: CASSVATRDTQETQYF. CDR3 DNA: TGTGCCAGCAGCGTAGCTACGAGGGACACCCAAGAGACCCAGTACTTC. The variable domain in full, completed from reference TRBV9 and TRBJ2-5, reads DSGVTQTPKHLITATGQRVTLRCSPRSGDLSVYWYQQSLDQGLQFLIQYYNGEERAKGNILERFSAQQFPDLHSELNLSSLELGDSALYFCASSVATRDTQETQYFGPGTRLLVL.

A single count supports this clone. The chain joins TRBV5-6 to TRBJ2-7, with 7 bases fitting TRBD2. Germline V gene sequence: CDR1 SGHDT, CDR2 YYEEEE. The CDR3 is 14 amino acids. V lost 3 bases and J lost 5; bases outside the gene matches: 8. The CDR3 protein is CASSWTSRADEQYF. The CDR3 DNA sequence: TGTGCCAGCAGCTGGACTAGTCGGGCCGACGAGCAGTACTTC.

The rearrangement uses TRBV7-9 and TRBJ1-3; D gene ambiguous. Trimming cost V 5 bases and J 9 bases, with 8 bases left between them. The CDR3 runs 11 residues. Looked up from germline, CDR1 is SEHNR and CDR2 is FQNEAQ (reference sequence). The CDR3: CASSQEGTIYF. CDR3 in DNA: TGTGCCAGCAGCCAGGAAGGCACCATATATTTT. Combining the CDR3 with reference TRBV7-9 and TRBJ1-3 gives the whole variable domain DTGVSQNPRHKITKRGQNVTFRCDPISEHNRLYWYRQTLGQGPEFLTYFQNEAQLEKSRLLSDRFSAERPKGSFSTLEIQRTEQGDSAMYLCASSQEGTIYFGEGSWLTVV.

This clone was recorded a few times. The chain is built from TRBV14 and TRBJ1-3, with 10 positions matching TRBD1. The trim removed 4 bases at V and 1 base at J, leaving 16 bases unmatched. CDR1 SGHDN and CDR2 FVKESK come from the germline V gene. The CDR3 covers 20 residues. The CDR3, as DNA: TGTGCCAGCAGCCGCACAGACAGGGGGCTTTACCAAGTGTCTGGAAACACCATATATTTT. Amino acids: CASSRTDRGLYQVSGNTIYF.

The chain combines TRBV15 with TRBJ1-6; 8 bases match TRBD1. V was pared by 2 bases and J by 9 bases, with 6 bases of the junction left unmatched. Germline V gene lookup returns CDR1 LNHNV and CDR2 YYDKDF (reference sequence). The CDR3 has 15 residues. CDR3 loop: CATSRLDREGSPLHF. The CDR3 region has the DNA TGTGCCACCAGCAGATTGGACAGGGAAGGTTCACCCCTCCACTTT.

This rearrangement joins TRBV13 to TRBJ1-4, with D tentatively TRBD1 (5 bases). Germline CDR1 reads PRHDT; CDR2 reads FYEKMQ (reference sequence). V dropped 1 base and J dropped 4 bases, with 16 bases sitting between them. This CDR3 is 17 amino acids long. The CDR3 DNA sequence: TGTGCCAGCAGCTTAGTCGTCACAAAGGGGAATAATGAAAAACTGTTTTTT. Its protein product is CASSLVVTKGNNEKLFF.

The chain has TRBV5-4 and TRBJ1-2; 10 bases line up with TRBD1. The V gene end was trimmed by 0 bases and the J gene end by 7 bases; junction bases not matched to a gene: 6. The CDR3 runs to 15 residues. Germline assignment: CDR1 SGHNT and CDR2 YYREEE (reference sequence). Here the CDR3 DNA reads TGTGCCAGCAGCTTGGGGGACAGGGGATTCTCTGGCTACACCTTC. It is translated as CASSLGDRGFSGYTF.

This clone has just a few counts. The chain recombines TRBV7-9 with TRBJ1-6; TRBD1 is a possible D gene (6 bases). CDR1 and CDR2 from the germline V gene are SEHNR and FQNEAQ (reference sequence). Between the trimmed V and J ends, which lost 7 bases and 7 bases, there was a span of 17 bases. The CDR3 sequence is 15 residues long. The CDR3 loop reads CASKSRGGDNSPLHF. The CDR3 DNA sequence: TGTGCCAGCAAGTCCCGAGGGGGGGACAATTCACCCCTCCACTTT.

The chain couples TRBV18 to TRBJ1-1, with unresolved D. The CDR3 length is 12 residues. Per germline, CDR1 KGHSH and CDR2 LQKENI. Trimming left V 4 bases short and J 3 bases short, with 6 bases between. The CDR3 protein is CASSQDDTEAFF. The CDR3 DNA sequence: TGTGCCAGCTCACAGGACGACACTGAAGCTTTCTTT.

This chain uses TRBV6-6 with TRBJ1-4, with unresolved D. Per the germline V gene, CDR1 is MNHNY and CDR2 is SVGAGI (reference sequence). CDR3 size: 14 residues. V dropped 7 bases and J dropped 6 bases, with 15 bases sitting between them. The CDR3 protein is CASTFEVFDEKLFF. The CDR3 coding sequence is TGTGCCAGCACCTTTGAGGTCTTCGATGAAAAACTGTTTTTT.

The chain links TRBV7-7 to TRBJ2-3; D gene uncertain. V was pared by 1 base and J by 4 bases, with 9 bases between. Germline V lookup: CDR1 SSHAT, CDR2 FNYEAQ (reference sequence). The CDR3 is made up of 14 amino acids. The CDR3 nucleotides are TGTGCCAGCAGCTTAGACGGCCTTTCAGATACGCAGTATTTT. Residues: CASSLDGLSDTQYF.

This clone was observed a few times. The rearrangement uses TRBV5-1 and TRBJ2-7, with D hard to call. CDR3 size: 17 residues. Trimming cost V 0 bases and J 0 bases, with 16 bases left between them. From germline, CDR1 is SGHRS and CDR2 YFSETQ. CDR3 sequence: CASSLAIGASGSYEQYF. CDR3 in DNA: TGCGCCAGCAGCTTGGCTATCGGTGCCTCGGGCTCCTACGAGCAGTACTTC.

The V call is TRBV5-1, the J call TRBJ1-1; D gene uncertain. CDR3 length: 16 residues. CDR1 and CDR2 from the germline V gene are SGHRS and YFSETQ. The V and J ends lost 3 bases and 1 base respectively, with 16 bases between them. CDR3 amino acids: CASSSFEGLRNTEAFF. For the CDR3, the DNA is TGCGCCAGCAGCTCCTTTGAAGGGCTACGGAACACTGAAGCTTTCTTT.

The V and J genes are TRBV9 and TRBJ1-3; D call uncertain. CDR1 SGDLS and CDR2 YYNGEE come from the germline V gene. The CDR3 runs to 15 residues. V lost 4 bases, J lost 0 bases, and 11 bases lay in between. In nucleotides, the CDR3 is TGTGCCAGCAGCTCCGAAAGTAACTCTGGAAACACCATATATTTT. Translating it yields CASSSESNSGNTIYF.

In this sample, this clone turned up a few times. This sequence joins TRBV7-8 and TRBJ1-5; the D is unclear. Germline V gives CDR1 SGHVS, CDR2 FQNEAQ. This CDR3 is built from 13 residues. With 0 bases removed from V and 6 bases from J, the gap between germline ends came to 6 bases. The CDR3 DNA sequence: TGTGCCAGCAGCTTAGCGCTGGGTCAGCCCCAGCATTTT. Amino acid sequence: CASSLALGQPQHF.

The chain combines TRBV25-1 with TRBJ1-1; D is unresolved. CDR3 length: 13 residues. In germline, CDR1 is MGHDK, CDR2 SYGVNS. The V end lost 1 base, the J end lost 1 base, and 4 bases lay between the germline ends. This CDR3 reads CASSEWGNTEAFF. The CDR3, as DNA: TGTGCCAGCAGTGAATGGGGGAACACTGAAGCTTTCTTT.

This clone appeared a few times. J is TRBJ2-7 and V is TRBV5-6; 8 bases map to TRBD1. CDR3 length equals 13 residues. Per germline, CDR1 SGHDT and CDR2 YYEEEE. V shed 5 bases, J shed 6 bases, and the junction held 7 bases outside the gene matches. The CDR3 DNA reads TGTGCCAGCAGAGGGGACAGGAGGGGCGAGCAGTACTTC. Translation: CASRGDRRGEQYF.

This clone occurred a few times. The rearrangement links TRBV19 to TRBJ2-7, with D possibly TRBD2 on 6 matching bases. Germline V CDR1 and CDR2: LNHDA, SQIVND (reference sequence). This CDR3 is built from 13 residues. The V gene lost 5 bases and the J gene lost 3 bases, with 11 bases spanning the gap. CDR3 coding DNA: TGTGCCAGTAGTTGGGCGGGGAGCTACGAGCAGTACTTC. Translating it yields CASSWAGSYEQYF.

The chain combines TRBV7-3 with TRBJ1-2; 8 bases line up with TRBD1. With V trimmed by 5 bases and J by 4 bases, 3 bases remained unmatched. The CDR3 has 13 amino acids. Germline values: CDR1 SGHTA, CDR2 FQGTGA. The CDR3 is CASSRGQGYGYTF. CDR3 DNA: TGTGCCAGCAGCCGCGGACAGGGCTATGGCTACACCTTC. Together with reference TRBV7-3 and TRBJ1-2, the CDR3 gives the full variable domain: GAGVSQTPSNKVTEKGKYVELRCDPISGHTALYWYRQSLGQGPEFLIYFQGTGAADDSGLPNDRFFAVRPEGSVSTLKIQRTERGDSAVYLCASSRGQGYGYTFGSGTRLTVV.

The rearrangement links TRBV7-2 to TRBJ1-5; D is uncertain. Germline lookup yields CDR1 SGHTA and CDR2 FQGNSA. This CDR3 spans 15 amino acids. Trimming removed 0 bases at V and 0 bases at J, with 6 bases between. As DNA, the CDR3 is TGTGCCAGCAGCTTAGCAATCGGTAGCAATCAGCCCCAGCATTTT. This translates into CASSLAIGSNQPQHF.

The CDR3 coding sequence is TGTGCCTGGAGTATTGGAGCTATAGTGGTAGAGACCCAGTACTTC. Its translation is CAWSIGAIVVETQYF. J is TRBJ2-5 and V is TRBV30; D gene uncertain. Trimming shortened V by 2 bases and J by 4 bases, and 17 bases separated the two germline ends. Germline CDR1 GTSNPN, CDR2 SVGIG (reference sequence). CDR3 length: 15 residues.

On this clone itself: Additional DNA sequences in this sample encode the identical CDR3. The chain uses TRBV27 and TRBJ1-6; no definite D call. The CDR3 contains 12 residues. The V end was cut by 1 base, the J end by 10 bases, with 5 bases between. Germline CDR1 and CDR2: MNHEY and SMNVEV (reference sequence). CDR3 region: CASSLLNSPLHF. CDR3 sequence (DNA): TGTGCCAGCAGTTTATTAAACTCACCCCTCCACTTT.

The chain carries TRBV29-1 and TRBJ1-2; maybe TRBD1 (6 bases). The CDR3 length is 12 residues. Germline assignment: CDR1 SQVTM and CDR2 ANQGSEA. Trimming shortened V by 4 bases and J by 7 bases, and 13 bases separated the two germline ends. CDR3 protein: CSVGYWGLGYTF. Here the CDR3 DNA reads TGCAGCGTTGGCTATTGGGGGCTTGGCTACACCTTC.

This clone has a handful of counts. V gene TRBV2 combines with J gene TRBJ2-5, with 7 bases lining up with TRBD1. Germline values: CDR1 SNHLY, CDR2 FYNNEI. The CDR3 is made up of 15 amino acids. Trimming at V came to 5 bases and at J to 2 bases, leaving 8 bases not matched to a gene. CDR3 loop: CASSSMGTEQETQYF. The DNA for the CDR3 is TGTGCCAGCAGTTCCATGGGGACAGAGCAAGAGACCCAGTACTTC.

The chain joins TRBV19 to TRBJ2-1, with D unclear. CDR1 LNHDA and CDR2 SQIVND come from the germline V gene (reference sequence). The CDR3 contains 14 residues. The V end lost 6 bases, the J end lost 2 bases, and 11 bases lay between the germline ends. Here the CDR3 reads CASSRNSTYNEQFF. The CDR3 nucleotides are TGTGCCAGTAGCCGGAACAGTACCTACAATGAGCAGTTCTTC.

The chain is built from TRBV7-9 and TRBJ1-6; D remains ambiguous. Germline-derived CDR1 and CDR2 are SEHNR and FQNEAQ (reference sequence). The V end lost 3 bases, the J end lost 5 bases, and 14 bases lay between the germline ends. The CDR3 has 16 amino acids. CDR3 region: CASSFPAGDDNSPLHF. CDR3 in DNA: TGTGCCAGCAGCTTCCCGGCCGGGGATGATAATTCACCCCTCCACTTT.